Following are 21 T cell receptor beta chains from one sample sequenced in a study of T cell responses to AZD1222 COVID-19 vaccine. Repertoires were generated with immunoSEQ multiplex PCR, while TCRdb's copy carries only in-frame clones and drops some. The table records about 140,000 clones, roughly 90% of them present only once. Source: peripheral blood, taken on day 0 of AZD1222 vaccination. The receptors shown here come from an adult in good health.

The genes are TRBV29-1 and TRBJ2-6; D uncertain. The CDR3 is made up of 18 amino acids. CDR1 is SQVTM, CDR2 ANQGSEA, per germline. Trimming left V 0 bases short and J 1 base short, with 16 bases between. The CDR3 nucleotides read TGCAGCGTTGAAGAAAAGCTGTTGTTCTGGTCTGGGGCCAACGTCCTGACTTTC. Its translation: CSVEEKLLFWSGANVLTF.

V usage is TRBV7-9 and J usage is TRBJ2-2, with D perhaps matching TRBD1 (6 bases). V lost 5 bases and J lost 4, with 11 bases in between. This CDR3 comprises 14 residues. The V gene's germline CDR1 is SEHNR and CDR2 FQNEAQ (reference sequence). The CDR3: CASSEDRLTGELFF. The CDR3, as DNA: TGTGCCAGCAGCGAGGACAGACTCACCGGGGAGCTGTTTTTT.

The chain is built from TRBV29-1 and TRBJ2-7; D perhaps matches TRBD1 (5 bases). CDR1 and CDR2 (germline): SQVTM, ANQGSEA. The V gene lost 4 bases and the J gene lost 4 bases, with 8 bases spanning the gap. There are 11 residues in the CDR3. The CDR3 DNA is TGCAGCGTTGTGAGGACATACGAGCAGTACTTC. Protein product: CSVVRTYEQYF.

The rearrangement uses TRBV11-2 and TRBJ1-4, with a tentative D call TRBD1 (6 bases). Germline assignment: CDR1 SGHAT and CDR2 FQNNGV. V was cut by 5 bases and J by 0 bases, with 7 bases left in between. This CDR3 comprises 14 residues. The CDR3: CASSRQATNEKLFF. The CDR3 coding sequence is TGTGCCAGCAGCCGACAGGCAACTAATGAAAAACTGTTTTTT.

The V gene is TRBV5-6, the J gene TRBJ2-1; the match to TRBD2 covers 11 bases. The CDR3 consists of 15 residues. Germline V gene data show CDR1 as SGHDT and CDR2 as YYEEEE. V lost 3 bases, J lost 12 bases, and 11 bases stayed unmatched. The CDR3 DNA reads as TGTGCCAGCAGCTCCCCGGGGGATAGCGGGAGGGGGCAGTTCTTC. Its protein product is CASSSPGDSGRGQFF.

J is TRBJ1-3 and V is TRBV7-9; 9 nucleotides agree with TRBD1. The germline CDR1 and CDR2 sequences are SEHNR and FQNEAQ (reference sequence). The CDR3 spans 15 residues. V gave up 11 bases and J gave up 2 bases; unmatched junction bases: 10. CDR3 in DNA: TGTGCCTCGGGTAGAACAGGGGGCACTGGAAACACCATATATTTT. Translating gives CASGRTGGTGNTIYF.

V is TRBV6-1 and J is TRBJ1-2; 7 bases agree with TRBD1. The CDR3 spans 15 residues. The germline V gene encodes CDR1 MNHNS and CDR2 SASEGT. V trimming: 0 bases; J trimming: 4 bases; junction bases outside the gene matches: 5. Here the CDR3 DNA reads TGTGCCAGCAGTGAAGCAGACAGGGACATCTATGGCTACACCTTC. Amino acids: CASSEADRDIYGYTF.

This sequence joins TRBV11-1 and TRBJ2-2; 8 nucleotides match TRBD2. The CDR3 extends over 15 amino acids. The ends lost 6 bases at V and 5 bases at J; junction bases unmatched: 8. Germline values: CDR1 SGHAT, CDR2 FQDESV (reference sequence). CDR3 in DNA: TGTGCCAGCAGAAGGGACTTAGCGGGGACCGGGGAGCTGTTTTTT. Its protein product is CASRRDLAGTGELFF.

V usage is TRBV30 and J usage is TRBJ1-2, with D perhaps matching TRBD1 (5 bases). Trimming removed 6 bases from V and 4 bases from J, with 18 bases in between. The CDR3 totals 14 residues. Germline V lookup: CDR1 GTSNPN, CDR2 SVGIG (reference sequence). The CDR3 is CACPVRGGGYGYTF. Here the CDR3 DNA reads TGTGCCTGTCCTGTTAGGGGCGGAGGCTATGGCTACACCTTC.

The rearrangement joins TRBV15 to TRBJ2-2; 9 bases match TRBD2. Trimming took 0 bases from V and 8 from J; bases not matched to a gene: 10. This CDR3 region has 17 residues. CDR1 is LNHNV, CDR2 YYDKDF, per germline (reference sequence). In DNA form, the CDR3 reads TGTGCCACCAGCAGAGATCGAACTAGCGGGCGACTGGGGGAGCTGTTTTTT. Its protein is CATSRDRTSGRLGELFF.

The chain has TRBV6-5 and TRBJ1-2, with unresolved D. Germline V gene lookup returns CDR1 MNHEY and CDR2 SVGAGI. Between the trimmed V and J ends, which lost 4 bases and 0 bases, there was a span of 12 bases. The CDR3 is made up of 15 amino acids. The CDR3 sequence: CASSFGSRANYGYTF. CDR3 sequence (DNA): TGTGCCAGCAGTTTCGGGAGTAGGGCTAACTATGGCTACACCTTC.

V gene TRBV3-1 (or the pseudogene TRBV3-2) combines with J gene TRBJ2-3; D unclear. Per germline, CDR1 LGHDT and CDR2 YNNKEL (reference sequence). The CDR3 is 15 residues long. Trimming cost V 0 bases and J 4 bases, with 11 bases left between them. The CDR3 loop reads CASSQDQFSSDTQYF. CDR3 nucleotide sequence: TGTGCCAGCAGCCAAGATCAATTTAGTTCAGATACGCAGTATTTT.

The chain employs TRBV11-3 and TRBJ2-1; 11 positions match TRBD2. The CDR3 is 17 residues long. J gave up 9 bases and V 1 base, and 11 bases lay outside the gene matches. Per the germline V gene, CDR1 is SGHNT and CDR2 is YENEEA. CDR3 amino acids: CASSLVPPLAGGIEQFF. For the CDR3, the DNA is TGTGCCAGCAGCTTAGTCCCCCCCCTAGCGGGAGGTATTGAGCAGTTCTTC.

In its sample, this clone was seen once. V gene TRBV2 combines with J gene TRBJ1-4; D is undetermined. CDR1 is SNHLY and CDR2 is FYNNEI in the germline V gene. Trimming removed 4 bases at V and 8 bases at J, with 8 bases between. This CDR3 spans 12 amino acids. CDR3 nucleotide sequence: TGTGCCAGCAGTGCCGTAGGGGAAAAACTGTTTTTT. Protein product: CASSAVGEKLFF.

The chain uses TRBV5-8 and TRBJ1-5; D gene unclear. This CDR3 spans 18 amino acids. The V gene's germline CDR1 is SGHTS and CDR2 YDEGEE. The ends were cut back, 0 bases at V and 0 bases at J, with 16 bases in the middle. This CDR3 is CASSLGPRSLYSNQPQHF. CDR3 bases: TGTGCCAGCAGCTTGGGGCCCAGAAGCCTTTATAGCAATCAGCCCCAGCATTTT.

This clone was recorded only once. The genes are TRBV7-2 and TRBJ2-7; D might be TRBD1 (5 bases). V lost 1 base to trimming and J lost 4 bases, with 14 bases between them. The germline V gene has CDR1 SGHTA and CDR2 FQGNSA. The CDR3 has 15 amino acids. The CDR3 nucleotides are TGTGCCAGCAGCTTAGTGAGCGCAGGGAAGTACGAGCAGTACTTC. Translating it yields CASSLVSAGKYEQYF.

Only one count was recorded for this clone. J is TRBJ1-2 and V is TRBV3-1 (or the pseudogene TRBV3-2); 7 positions match TRBD1. With V trimmed by 0 bases and J by 8 bases, 9 bases remained unmatched. The germline CDR1 and CDR2 sequences are LGHDT and YNNKEL (reference sequence). The CDR3 totals 15 residues. The DNA of the CDR3 is TGTGCCAGCAGCCAAGACGGAAGGACAGGTGGCGGCTACACCTTC. This gives the protein CASSQDGRTGGGYTF.

This rearrangement joins TRBV18 to TRBJ2-7, with 7 nucleotides matching TRBD1. V lost 1 base and J lost 7; bases outside the gene matches: 7. The germline V gene has CDR1 KGHSH and CDR2 LQKENI. CDR3 size: 14 residues. CDR3 DNA: TGTGCCAGCTCACCACTTGAGGGGGCTGGGGAGCAGTACTTC. It encodes CASSPLEGAGEQYF.

The chain has TRBV9 and TRBJ2-1; D may correspond to TRBD1 or TRBD2 (6 bases each). This CDR3 has 16 residues. Trimming took 1 base from V and 3 from J, leaving 14 bases between them. CDR1 and CDR2 (germline): SGDLS, YYNGEE. The CDR3, as DNA: TGTGCCAGCAGCGTATCCGCGGGGACACACTACAATGAGCAGTTCTTC. This sequence encodes CASSVSAGTHYNEQFF.

V is TRBV28 and J is TRBJ2-2; 9 bases are shared with TRBD2. V shed 7 bases and J 9 bases; nucleotides not matched to a gene: 12. Germline assignment: CDR1 MDHEN and CDR2 SYDVKM. This CDR3 is built from 15 residues. This CDR3 is CASTQGGSGRRELFF. The CDR3 DNA is TGTGCCAGCACCCAGGGGGGTAGCGGGAGACGGGAGCTGTTTTTT.

The J gene is TRBJ2-3, the V gene TRBV20-1; a possible D gene is TRBD2 (5 bases). The CDR3 has 15 residues. Germline V lookup: CDR1 DFQATT, CDR2 SNEGSKA (reference sequence). The V end was cut by 3 bases, the J end by 2 bases, with 15 bases between. The CDR3 reads CSASTRAANTDTQYF. The CDR3, as DNA: TGCAGTGCTAGTACTAGAGCGGCGAACACAGATACGCAGTATTTT.